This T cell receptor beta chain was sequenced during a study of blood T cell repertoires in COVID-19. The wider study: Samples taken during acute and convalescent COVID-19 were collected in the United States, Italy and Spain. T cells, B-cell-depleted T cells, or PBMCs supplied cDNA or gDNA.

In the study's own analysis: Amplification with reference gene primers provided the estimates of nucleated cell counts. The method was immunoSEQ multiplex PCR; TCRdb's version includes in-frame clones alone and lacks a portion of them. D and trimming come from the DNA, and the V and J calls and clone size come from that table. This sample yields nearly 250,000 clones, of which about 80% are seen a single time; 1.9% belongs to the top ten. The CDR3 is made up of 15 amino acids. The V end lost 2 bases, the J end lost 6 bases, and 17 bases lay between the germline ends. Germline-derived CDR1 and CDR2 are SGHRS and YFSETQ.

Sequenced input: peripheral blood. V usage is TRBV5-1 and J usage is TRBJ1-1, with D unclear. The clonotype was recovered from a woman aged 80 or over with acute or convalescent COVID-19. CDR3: CASSLKEGLTSEAFF. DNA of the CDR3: TGCGCCAGCAGCTTAAAGGAGGGTCTAACATCTGAAGCTTTCTTT.